The following is a TCR beta chain sequence with its context. Its antigen is unidentified. Treatment given: oral pan-JAK inhibitor, 5-10 mg twice daily. These data come from a study of CD8+ T cells in alopecia areata. Across the study: Oral tofacitinib (5 to 10 mg twice daily) was administered to treated patients. Study-wide results and caveats: While patients received tofacitinib, many expanded lesional clones remained present in scalp and blood. Normal skin's resident alphabeta T cells are sequenced alongside lesional scalp T cells. Among the top 100, expanded CD8+ clones were significantly decreased by tofacitinib, as was scalp clonality.

Sequencing used cDNA as its template, made by extracting RNA and reverse transcribing it. Profiled with immunoSEQ multiplex PCR; TCRdb holds only in-frame clones, not every one. Counted here are some 180,000 clones, approximately 50% occurring once; the ten biggest clones make up around a tenth. CDR3 length: 17 amino acids. Germline loops: CDR1 MNHEY, CDR2 SMNVEV (reference sequence). Trimming pared 7 bases from V and 5 bases from J, leaving 24 bases between. This TCR came from a human donor with alopecia areata. This specimen was CD8+ T cells sorted from blood, taken at roughly week 52, from a patient treated with tofacitinib. V and J are TRBV27 and TRBJ1-3; D might be TRBD1 (5 bases). The DNA of the CDR3 is TGTGCCAGCACTAACCTGGGGGGGAAGGGGAACAGAAACACCATATATTTT. Amino acids: CASTNLGGKGNRNTIYF.